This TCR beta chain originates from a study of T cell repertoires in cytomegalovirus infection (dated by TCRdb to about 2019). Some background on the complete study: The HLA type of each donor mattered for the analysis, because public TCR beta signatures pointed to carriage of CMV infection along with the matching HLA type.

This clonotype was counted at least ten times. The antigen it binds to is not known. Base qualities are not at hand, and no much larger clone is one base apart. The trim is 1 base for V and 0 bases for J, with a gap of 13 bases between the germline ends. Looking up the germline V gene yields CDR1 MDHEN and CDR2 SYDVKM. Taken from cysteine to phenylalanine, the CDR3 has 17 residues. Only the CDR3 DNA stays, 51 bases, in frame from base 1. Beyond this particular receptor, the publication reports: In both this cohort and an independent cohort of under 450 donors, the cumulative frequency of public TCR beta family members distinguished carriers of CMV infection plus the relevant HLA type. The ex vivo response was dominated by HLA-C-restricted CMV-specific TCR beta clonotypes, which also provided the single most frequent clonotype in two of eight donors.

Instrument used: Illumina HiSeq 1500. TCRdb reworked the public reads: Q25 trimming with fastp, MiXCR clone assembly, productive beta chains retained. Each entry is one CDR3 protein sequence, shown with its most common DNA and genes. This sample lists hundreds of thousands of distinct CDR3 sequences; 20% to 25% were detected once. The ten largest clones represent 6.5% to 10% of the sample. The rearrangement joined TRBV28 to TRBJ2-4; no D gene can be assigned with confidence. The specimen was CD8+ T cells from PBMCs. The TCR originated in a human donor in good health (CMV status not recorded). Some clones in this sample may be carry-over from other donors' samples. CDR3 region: CASSLYGDYLAKNIQYF. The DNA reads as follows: TGTGCCAGCAGTTTATATGGTGATTACTTAGCCAAAAACATTCAGTACTTC.